One and the same sample provided the 5 T cell receptor beta chains below, sequenced in a study of high-grade serous ovarian cancer treatment subgroups. The assay was immunoSEQ multiplex PCR, and TCRdb's table has in-frame clones only and misses some. The sample lists approximately 1,800 clones; about 80% were seen once. Tumor tissue was taken before any definitive surgery or chemotherapy was given. Material for sequencing was tumor tissue. Receptors originate from a human donor with high-grade serous ovarian cancer.

The V and J genes are TRBV6-1 and TRBJ2-1; TRBD2 is a possible D gene (5 bases). CDR3 length equals 17 residues. Trimming shortened V by 2 bases and J by 1 base, and 15 bases separated the two germline ends. CDR1 is MNHNS and CDR2 is SASEGT in the germline V gene. CDR3 coding DNA: TGTGCCAGCAGTGAATATATCGCGGGTGGGTCCTACAATGAGCAGTTCTTC. Its translation is CASSEYIAGGSYNEQFF.

The chain is built from TRBV6-6 and TRBJ1-6, with D unclear. Germline V gene sequence: CDR1 MNHNY, CDR2 SVGAGI (reference sequence). Between the trimmed V and J ends, which lost 5 bases and 4 bases, there was a span of 9 bases. The CDR3 contains 14 residues. The CDR3 nucleotides read TGTGCCAGCAGTATTGCAGGATATAATTCACCCCTCCACTTT. This codes for CASSIAGYNSPLHF.

The J gene is TRBJ1-3, the V gene TRBV11-1, with D hard to call. The J call is doubtful: the DNA matches TRBJ2-2 better. The CDR3 length is 13 residues. From germline, CDR1 is SGHAT and CDR2 FQDESV (reference sequence). CDR3: CASSPLQGGELFF. CDR3 bases: TGTGCCAGCAGCCCATTACAAGGTGGGGAGCTGTTTTTT.

A remark on this clone: A read error may account for a junction end that differs from germline. The chain recombines TRBV7-8 with TRBJ2-2; 7 nucleotides align to TRBD2. Germline lookup yields CDR1 SGHVS and CDR2 FQNEAQ. The length of the CDR3 is 20 residues. Written as DNA, the CDR3 is TGTGCCAGCAGTTTAGGGAGGGGCCATAATCCGGTAGCGAACACCGGGGAGCTGTTTTTT. Translating it yields CASSLGRGHNPVANTGELFF.

The V and J genes are TRBV11-2 and TRBJ2-1; a weak D match, TRBD2 (6 bases). Between the trimmed V and J ends, which lost 5 bases and 4 bases, there was a span of 21 bases. This CDR3 is built from 17 residues. The germline gives CDR1 SGHAT, CDR2 FQNNGV. CDR3 protein: CASSGPPLALEYNEQFF. The CDR3 region has the DNA TGTGCCAGCAGCGGACCCCCCCTAGCGTTGGAATACAATGAGCAGTTCTTC.